This T cell receptor beta chain was captured in a study of blood T cell repertoires in COVID-19. Across the study: PBMCs, B-cell-depleted T cells, or T cells were the source of the cDNA or gDNA that made up the material.

This CDR3 is 16 amino acids long. V was pared by 1 base and J by 7 bases, with 3 bases of the junction left unmatched. The germline CDR1 and CDR2 sequences are SGHVS and FNYEAQ. Donors were grouped by their self-reported clinical history. In the authors' workflow: Estimation of nucleated cell counts relied on the amplification of reference gene primers. Method: immunoSEQ multiplex PCR; TCRdb's copy keeps in-frame clones and lacks some. V and J calls and clone size are as listed in that table; D and trimming were resolved from the DNA. This sample has around 280,000 clones, with roughly 89% found just once.

The rearrangement links TRBV7-6 to TRBJ1-6; 11 bases match TRBD1. Sequenced sample: PBMCs or T cells enriched from blood (not recorded which). This TCR was sampled from a woman aged 18-30 years with acute COVID-19. Written as DNA, the CDR3 is TGTGCCAGCAGCTTAGAGGGACAGGGGGTCAATTCACCCCTCCACTTT. It specifies CASSLEGQGVNSPLHF.